This paragraph covers one TCR beta chain sequence. The antigen is unknown. A modified ARM-PCR protocol with three rounds of nested PCR amplified TCRbeta. TCRdb re-derived calls from the multiplex PCR reads in MiXCR, one entry per CDR3 protein. The table lists over 40,000 distinct CDR3 sequences, less than 70% of them singletons. No cell sorting was done before RNA was extracted from the tissue. Distant lung tissue was collected more than 3 cm away from the tumor edge. The sample is drawn from a study of tumor and adjacent non-tumor tissue in lung cancer. The overall study: Samples averaged about 3.8 million productive TCRbeta reads each. Overall study findings and caveats: Compared with tumor, normal lung showed significantly lower TCR diversity.

Between the trimmed V and J ends, which lost 0 bases and 9 bases, there was a span of 27 bases. Germline V gene data show CDR1 as GTSNPN and CDR2 as SVGIG (reference sequence). This CDR3 spans 18 amino acids. Sequencing used distant non-tumor lung tissue. The rearrangement uses TRBV30 and TRBJ1-5; a possible D gene is TRBD1 (5 bases). The source is a woman between 40 and 50 years old with non-small cell lung cancer. The CDR3 protein is CAWSVQDTIQFGIMPQHF. In DNA form, the CDR3 reads TGTGCCTGGAGTGTACAGGACACCATTCAGTTCGGCATAATGCCCCAGCATTTT.